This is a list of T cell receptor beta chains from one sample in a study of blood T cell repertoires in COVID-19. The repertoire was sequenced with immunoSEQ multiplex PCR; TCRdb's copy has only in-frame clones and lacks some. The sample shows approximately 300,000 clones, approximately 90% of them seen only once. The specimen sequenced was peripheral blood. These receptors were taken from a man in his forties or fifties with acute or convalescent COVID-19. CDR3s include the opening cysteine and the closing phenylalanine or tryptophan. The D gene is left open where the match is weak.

CDR3: CASRTGGTEAFF
DNA: TGTGCCAGCAGAACAGGGGGCACTGAAGCTTTCTTT
D: TRBD1
J: TRBJ1-1
V: TRBV6-5

CDR3: CASSEIAGGYNEQFF
DNA: TGTGCCAGCAGTGAAATAGCGGGGGGTTACAATGAGCAGTTCTTC
D: TRBD2
J: TRBJ2-1
V: TRBV6-4

CDR3: CASATYTGANTEAFF
DNA: TGTGCCAGCGCTACCTACACGGGAGCGAACACTGAAGCTTTCTTT
D: NA
J: TRBJ1-1
V: TRBV4-2

CDR3: CASSQGTGTTFNTGELFF
DNA: TGCGCCAGCAGCCAAGGGACCGGGACAACCTTTAACACCGGGGAGCTGTTTTTT
D: NA
J: TRBJ2-2
V: TRBV4-1

CDR3: CASRSKADFVGQPQHF
DNA: TGTGCCAGCAGATCTAAGGCGGACTTTGTCGGCCAGCCCCAGCATTTT
D: NA
J: TRBJ1-5
V: TRBV4-2

CDR3: CASRSTDRDTEAFF
DNA: TGTGCCAGCAGATCTACAGACAGGGATACTGAAGCTTTCTTT
D: TRBD1
J: TRBJ1-1
V: TRBV3-1/TRBV3-2

CDR3: CASSFTSGFDEQFF
DNA: TGCGCCAGCAGCTTTACTAGCGGGTTCGATGAGCAGTTCTTC
D: TRBD2
J: TRBJ2-1
V: TRBV5-1

CDR3: CASSQRSNEQFF
DNA: TGTGCCAGCAGCCAACGGAGCAATGAGCAGTTCTTC
D: NA
J: TRBJ2-1
V: TRBV14

CDR3: CASSPALENYGYTF
DNA: TGTGCCAGCAGCCCCGCACTCGAGAACTATGGCTACACCTTC
D: NA
J: TRBJ1-2
V: TRBV14

CDR3: CASSPSINTEAFF
DNA: TGTGCCAGCTCACCATCCATCAACACTGAAGCTTTCTTT
D: NA
J: TRBJ1-1
V: TRBV18

CDR3: CASRGTGGTGELFF
DNA: TGTGCCAGCAGGGGGACAGGGGGTACCGGGGAGCTGTTTTTT
D: TRBD1
J: TRBJ2-2
V: TRBV2

CDR3: CASSPDSGWAGNTIYF
DNA: TGTGCCAGCAGCCCAGACTCCGGCTGGGCTGGAAACACCATATATTTT
D: NA
J: TRBJ1-3
V: TRBV7-3

CDR3: CASMDRMNTEAFF
DNA: TGTGCCAGTATGGACAGGATGAACACTGAAGCTTTCTTT
D: TRBD1
J: TRBJ1-1
V: TRBV19

CDR3: CSVAPTSYEQYF
DNA: TGCAGCGTTGCGCCTACTTCCTACGAGCAGTACTTC
D: NA
J: TRBJ2-7
V: TRBV29-1

CDR3: CASRDSGNTIYF
DNA: TGTGCCAGCCGGGACAGTGGAAACACCATATATTTT
D: TRBD1
J: TRBJ1-3
V: TRBV6-5

CDR3: CASSEQGNDYGYTF
DNA: TGTGCCAGCAGTGAGCAGGGGAATGACTATGGCTACACCTTC
D: NA
J: TRBJ1-2
V: TRBV6-1

CDR3: CASSYNRGANYGYTF
DNA: TGTGCCAGCAGTTACAACCGGGGGGCTAACTATGGCTACACCTTC
D: NA
J: TRBJ1-2
V: TRBV6-5

CDR3: CASSQRTGTFHYEQYF
DNA: TGTGCCAGTAGTCAGAGGACAGGGACATTCCACTACGAGCAGTACTTC
D: TRBD1
J: TRBJ2-7
V: TRBV19

CDR3: CASSSATETNTEAFF
DNA: TGTGCCAGCAGCTCGGCGACAGAGACGAACACTGAAGCTTTCTTT
D: NA
J: TRBJ1-1
V: TRBV9